The rows below give T cell receptor beta chains drawn from one sample of a study of blood T cell repertoires in COVID-19. Sequencing used immunoSEQ multiplex PCR; TCRdb keeps in-frame clones, though not all of them. The data contain about 80,000 clones, approximately 82% of them singletons. The sample consisted of peripheral blood. These receptors were collected from a man between 60 and 75 years old with acute or convalescent COVID-19. Each CDR3 is given without its conserved first and last residue.

cdr3_length: 13
j_call: TRBJ1-2
v_call: TRBV6-5
cdr3_aa: ASSYGTVRADGYT

cdr3_length: 11
j_call: TRBJ2-1
v_call: TRBV3-1/TRBV3-2
cdr3_aa: ASRSSGIVEQF

cdr3_length: 14
j_call: TRBJ1-3
v_call: TRBV4-3
cdr3_aa: ASSQGDAGPGNTIY

cdr3_length: 12
j_call: TRBJ1-2
v_call: TRBV2
cdr3_aa: ASSYAGVLGGYT

cdr3_length: 12
j_call: TRBJ2-4
v_call: TRBV28
cdr3_aa: ASSLSTGGNIQY

cdr3_length: 12
j_call: TRBJ1-2
v_call: TRBV5-8
cdr3_aa: ASSPRLSNYGYT

cdr3_length: 13
j_call: TRBJ2-2
v_call: TRBV14
cdr3_aa: ASSQRTSAAGELF

cdr3_length: 11
j_call: TRBJ1-5
v_call: TRBV12-3/TRBV12-4
cdr3_aa: ASSSLRGQPQH

cdr3_length: 13
j_call: TRBJ1-4
v_call: TRBV5-1
cdr3_aa: ASSLDQGAYEKLF

cdr3_length: 11
j_call: TRBJ1-3
v_call: TRBV19
cdr3_aa: AVRSSSGNTIY

cdr3_length: 12
j_call: TRBJ2-7
v_call: TRBV5-6
cdr3_aa: ASSSGIEIYEQY

cdr3_length: 12
j_call: TRBJ1-5
v_call: TRBV7-9
cdr3_aa: ASSPDRGNQPQH

cdr3_length: 14
j_call: TRBJ2-2
v_call: TRBV5-1
cdr3_aa: ASSSGGGTPTGELF

cdr3_length: 13
j_call: TRBJ1-6
v_call: TRBV7-9
cdr3_aa: ASSSGTSDNSPLH

cdr3_length: 14
j_call: TRBJ1-1
v_call: TRBV5-4
cdr3_aa: ASSPWGLRDNTEAF

cdr3_length: 14
j_call: TRBJ1-6
v_call: TRBV4-1
cdr3_aa: ASSPGVTGGGSPLH

cdr3_length: 13
j_call: TRBJ2-5
v_call: TRBV9
cdr3_aa: ASSRGTGAGETQY

cdr3_length: 12
j_call: TRBJ2-7
v_call: TRBV27
cdr3_aa: ASSFSGTAYEQY

cdr3_length: 14
j_call: TRBJ2-5
v_call: TRBV28
cdr3_aa: ASSTLRRDGQETQY

cdr3_length: 12
j_call: TRBJ1-1
v_call: TRBV5-4
cdr3_aa: ASSRSGGITEAF

cdr3_length: 14
j_call: TRBJ2-3
v_call: TRBV2
cdr3_aa: ASSGSSGASTDTQY

cdr3_length: 13
j_call: TRBJ2-1
v_call: TRBV15
cdr3_aa: ATSSRDRGYNEQF

cdr3_length: 14
j_call: TRBJ2-1
v_call: TRBV28
cdr3_aa: ASSSGSESSYNEQF

cdr3_length: 11
j_call: TRBJ2-7
v_call: TRBV4-1
cdr3_aa: ASSQETVYEQY

cdr3_length: 13
j_call: TRBJ2-1
v_call: TRBV4-1
cdr3_aa: ASSQEPREFNEQF

cdr3_length: 13
j_call: TRBJ2-7
v_call: TRBV5-6
cdr3_aa: ASSARQGAAYEQY

cdr3_length: 12
j_call: TRBJ2-1
v_call: TRBV7-9
cdr3_aa: ASSLEGVGNEQF

cdr3_length: 12
j_call: TRBJ2-5
v_call: TRBV6-1
cdr3_aa: ASRRDTQPETQY

cdr3_length: 16
j_call: TRBJ2-3
v_call: TRBV4-1
cdr3_aa: ASSQPPISGIDTDTQY

cdr3_length: 13
j_call: TRBJ2-1
v_call: TRBV24-1
cdr3_aa: ATSDLRGRGYEQF

cdr3_length: 13
j_call: TRBJ1-6
v_call: TRBV25-1
cdr3_aa: ASSEADRGESPLH

cdr3_length: 12
j_call: TRBJ2-3
v_call: TRBV7-3
cdr3_aa: ASSLNSPDDTQY

cdr3_length: 13
j_call: TRBJ2-1
v_call: TRBV5-1
cdr3_aa: ASSLRQGAMNEQF

cdr3_length: 12
j_call: TRBJ1-2
v_call: TRBV6-6
cdr3_aa: ASRAGTATYGYT

cdr3_length: 16
j_call: TRBJ1-3
v_call: TRBV9
cdr3_aa: ASSAAIGQGFSGNTIY

cdr3_length: 12
j_call: TRBJ2-7
v_call: TRBV2
cdr3_aa: ASRRGLVIYEQY

cdr3_length: 9
j_call: TRBJ1-1
v_call: TRBV29-1
cdr3_aa: SVGQYTEAF

cdr3_length: 15
j_call: TRBJ1-2
v_call: TRBV19
cdr3_aa: ASSPRTGGSLFYGYT

cdr3_length: 14
j_call: TRBJ1-2
v_call: TRBV11-3
cdr3_aa: ASSLGTSGFNYGYT

cdr3_length: 10
j_call: TRBJ2-7
v_call: TRBV30
cdr3_aa: AWSRQGSEQY

cdr3_length: 12
j_call: TRBJ1-6
v_call: TRBV6-5
cdr3_aa: ASSWGQGESPLH

cdr3_length: 11
j_call: TRBJ1-5
v_call: TRBV12-3/TRBV12-4
cdr3_aa: ASSPRVGQPQH

cdr3_length: 12
j_call: TRBJ1-4
v_call: TRBV19
cdr3_aa: ASIPPRGDEKLF

cdr3_length: 11
j_call: TRBJ2-7
v_call: TRBV2
cdr3_aa: ASRVPPSGMQY

cdr3_length: 11
j_call: TRBJ2-5
v_call: TRBV18
cdr3_aa: ASSPEGLETQY

cdr3_length: 12
j_call: TRBJ1-1
v_call: TRBV14
cdr3_aa: ASSPQQGGTEAF

cdr3_length: 13
j_call: TRBJ2-6
v_call: TRBV27
cdr3_aa: ASRRLNPGANVLT

cdr3_length: 10
j_call: TRBJ2-5
v_call: TRBV28
cdr3_aa: ASRQGWQTQY

cdr3_length: 12
j_call: TRBJ2-7
v_call: TRBV28
cdr3_aa: ASRPPGSSYEQY

cdr3_length: 9
j_call: TRBJ2-2
v_call: TRBV6-5
cdr3_aa: ASSRGGELF

cdr3_length: 12
j_call: TRBJ2-2
v_call: TRBV11-3
cdr3_aa: ASSFGTSAGELF

cdr3_length: 13
j_call: TRBJ2-3
v_call: TRBV18
cdr3_aa: ASSPNRGLTDTQY

cdr3_length: 12
j_call: TRBJ2-3
v_call: TRBV19
cdr3_aa: ASTRGRGTDTQY

cdr3_length: 11
j_call: TRBJ2-7
v_call: TRBV14
cdr3_aa: ASSQVRGLEQY